This T cell receptor beta chain was profiled in a study of OX40 agonist ivuxolimab in advanced cancers. Study-wide results and caveats: Some nonresponders also had low normalized T-cell clonal expansion.

J gave up 5 bases and V 10 bases, and 6 bases lay outside the gene matches. Germline V lookup: CDR1 MNHEY, CDR2 SVGAGI. The CDR3 runs to 12 residues. Regarding this clone: Its antigen is unidentified.

Sequencing was performed with immunoSEQ multiplex PCR; in TCRdb, only in-frame clones are kept and a portion is missing. The sample lists 45,000 to 65,000 clones, 75% to 90% seen once, with approximately 0.62% in the top ten. This sample comprised CD4+ or CD8+ T cells sorted from blood, obtained in a trial of the OX40 agonist ivuxolimab. The J gene is TRBJ1-2, the V gene TRBV6-5, with 8 bases that match TRBD1. The TCR was taken from an adult with an advanced solid tumor such as melanoma, head and neck, liver or kidney cancer. The CDR3 bases are TGTGCCATAAGGACAGGGACTTATGGCTACACCTTC. Encoded protein: CAIRTGTYGYTF.